The 10 T cell receptor beta chains given below trace back to one sample, sequenced in a study of monozygotic twins with inflammatory bowel disease. TCRdb re-called the 5' RACE reads and catalogs CDR3 proteins one per entry, DNA excluded. The listing contains a few hundred thousand distinct CDR3 sequences. The specimen was blood. Receptors were obtained from a human donor with ulcerative colitis or Crohn's disease, or a healthy co-twin of an affected twin (not recorded which).

This chain links TRBV7-9 with TRBJ2-7; with no DNA, the TCRdb D assignment of TRBD1 cannot be verified. The CDR3 totals 15 residues. CDR1 and CDR2 (germline): SEHNR, FQNEAQ (reference sequence). The CDR3 loop reads CASSFGQGAHYEQYF.

J is TRBJ1-2 and V is TRBV4-3. Germline-derived CDR1 and CDR2 are LGHNA and YSLEER. The CDR3 has 14 residues. CDR3 loop: CASSQASRPYGYTF.

The V gene is TRBV11-1, the J gene TRBJ2-1; TCRdb's D call of TRBD2 is untestable without DNA. This CDR3 is 16 amino acids long. Looked up from germline, CDR1 is SGHAT and CDR2 is FQDESV (reference sequence). CDR3 amino acids: CASSFHGAIPRNEQFF.

This chain links TRBV20-1 with TRBJ2-7; TCRdb's assignment of TRBD1 cannot be checked, as there is no DNA. The V gene's germline CDR1 is DFQATT and CDR2 SNEGSKA (reference sequence). This CDR3 is built from 13 residues. The CDR3 sequence: CSFSPGGLYEQYF.

The chain combines TRBV20-1 with TRBJ2-3. The CDR3 is made up of 16 amino acids. Germline V gene data show CDR1 as DFQATT and CDR2 as SNEGSKA (reference sequence). This CDR3 reads CSARVWSDPTTDTQYF.

The chain recombines TRBV4-2 with TRBJ2-7; with no DNA, the TCRdb D assignment of TRBD2 cannot be verified. Germline lookup yields CDR1 LGHNA and CDR2 YNFKEQ. The CDR3 totals 16 residues. CDR3 residues: CASSQDSLAEKYEQYF.

V usage is TRBV6-1 and J usage is TRBJ1-1. CDR1 MNHNS and CDR2 SASEGT come from the germline V gene. The CDR3 length is 14 residues. Here the CDR3 reads CASGERPENTEAFF.

The rearrangement joins TRBV12-3 or TRBV12-4 to TRBJ1-5; the D call of TRBD1 rests on TCRdb alone, since no DNA is present to check it. The CDR3 covers 16 residues. The CDR3 loop reads CASSSAGQGASQPQHF.

This CDR3 reads CASSLGTASNSNQPQHF. V and J are TRBV12-3 or TRBV12-4 and TRBJ1-5; TCRdb outputs TRBD1, but without DNA this stays unchecked. The length of the CDR3 is 17 residues.

V and J are TRBV10-3 and TRBJ1-4; TCRdb reports TRBD1, a call that lacks DNA to check it against. Germline assignment: CDR1 ENHRY and CDR2 SYGVKD. The CDR3 totals 14 residues. CDR3 amino acids: CAISRQGRSEKLFF.